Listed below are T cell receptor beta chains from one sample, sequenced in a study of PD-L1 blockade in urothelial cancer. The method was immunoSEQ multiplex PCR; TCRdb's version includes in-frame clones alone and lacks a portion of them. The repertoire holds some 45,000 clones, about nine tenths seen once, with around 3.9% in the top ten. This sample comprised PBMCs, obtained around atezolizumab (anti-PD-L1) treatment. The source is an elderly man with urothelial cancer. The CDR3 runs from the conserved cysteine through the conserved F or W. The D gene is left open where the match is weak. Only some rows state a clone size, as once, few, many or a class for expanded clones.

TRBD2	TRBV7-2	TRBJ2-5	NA	CASSLDSGSPETQYF
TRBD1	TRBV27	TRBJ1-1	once	CASIQTGVAFF
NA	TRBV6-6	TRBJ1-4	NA	CASTHLASLNEKLFF
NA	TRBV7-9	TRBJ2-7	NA	CASSLSVYEQYF
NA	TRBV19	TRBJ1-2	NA	CASNDPLERGYTF
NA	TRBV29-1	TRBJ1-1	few	CSVEDLKPGDTEAFF
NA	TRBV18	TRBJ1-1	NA	CASSGWGQGTEAFF
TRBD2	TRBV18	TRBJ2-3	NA	CASSPILSGSGTDTQYF
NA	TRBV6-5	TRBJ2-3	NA	CASSYREGGTDTQYF
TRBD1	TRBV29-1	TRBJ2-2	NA	CSVERGDRGQTGELFF
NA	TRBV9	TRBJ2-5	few	CASSASYRAQETQYF
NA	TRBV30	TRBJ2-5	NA	CAWGQTQETQYF
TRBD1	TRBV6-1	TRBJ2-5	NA	CASSEVFRGTEETQYF
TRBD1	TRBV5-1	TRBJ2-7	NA	CASSSGTGRSGSYEQYF
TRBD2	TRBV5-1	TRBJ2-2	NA	CASSLPTGGGELFF
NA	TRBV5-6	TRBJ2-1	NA	CASSPLGSSYNEQFF
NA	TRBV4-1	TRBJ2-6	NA	CASSQVRAGSGANVLTF
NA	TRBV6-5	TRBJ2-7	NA	CASSSWGLSYEQYF
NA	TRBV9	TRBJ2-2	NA	CASSVEGLATGELFF
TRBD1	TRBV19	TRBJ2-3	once	CASSPRQGAQTDTQYF
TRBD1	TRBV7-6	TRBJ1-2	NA	CASSAGQGEDGYTF
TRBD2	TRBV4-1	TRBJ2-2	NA	CASRPLAGSTGELFF
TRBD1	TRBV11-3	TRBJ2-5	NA	CASSLGQGDQETQYF
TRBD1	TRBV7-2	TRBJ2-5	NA	CASSGRDRVYETQYF
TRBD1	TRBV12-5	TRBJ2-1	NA	CASGLTGTGEFF
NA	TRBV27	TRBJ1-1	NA	CASKQARMNTEAFF
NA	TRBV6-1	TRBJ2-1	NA	CASSERAGNYNEQFF
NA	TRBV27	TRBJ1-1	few	CASSLNLGAATEAFF
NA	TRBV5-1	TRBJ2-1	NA	CASSGGWGDNEQFF